This paragraph covers one TCR beta chain sequence. This record comes from a study of blood T cell repertoires in COVID-19. For the study at large: Sample material is recorded as cDNA or gDNA derived from T cells, B-cell-depleted T cells, or PBMCs.

Trimming cost V 4 bases and J 4 bases, with 13 bases left between them. Germline lookup yields CDR1 SGHTA and CDR2 FQGNSA. The CDR3 extends over 14 amino acids. Assay used: immunoSEQ multiplex PCR; TCRdb lists only in-frame clones, some missing. Of tens of thousands of clones in the sample, around 74% were seen once. The source is a man between 60 and 75 years old with COVID-19, enrolled during active disease. The chain carries TRBV7-2 and TRBJ1-1; D perhaps matches TRBD1 (6 bases). The sample consisted of peripheral blood. For the CDR3, the DNA is TGTGCCAGCAGCTCACAGGGATTTGGCACTGAAGCTTTCTTT. Encoded protein: CASSSQGFGTEAFF.